This TCR beta chain originates from a study of post-analysis software for immune sequencing data. Study-wide results and caveats: Roughly 5 TRBV segments (TRBV5-6, TRBV5-1 and TRBV20-1 among them) occurred more frequently in patients than in controls.

The germline V gene encodes CDR1 WNHNN and CDR2 SYGVQD (reference sequence). Trimming removed 0 bases at V and 6 bases at J, with 14 bases between. The CDR3 totals 15 residues. Details on this clonotype: The antigen remains undetermined.

Tagging with unique molecular identifiers was a feature of the TCR beta cDNA libraries. TCRdb re-derived calls from the PCR reads in MiXCR, one entry per CDR3 protein. The sample includes some 690,000 distinct CDR3 sequences, over 45% of them seen just once. The TCR sequence derives from a girl aged 2-15 years with multiple sclerosis. The sequenced sample consisted of blood. This chain links TRBV10-1 with TRBJ1-1; D not resolved. The CDR3 loop reads CASSESGPPGAEAFF. The CDR3 nucleotides read TGCGCCAGCAGTGAGTCCGGACCCCCTGGGGCTGAAGCTTTCTTT.